The next 30 T cell receptor beta chains were all read from a single sample in a study of cytomegalovirus exposure and HLA in healthy donors. Primers included in the PCR were 60 Vbeta and 13 Jbeta primers. Sequenced by immunoSEQ multiplex PCR; TCRdb stores in-frame clones only, minus some. The data show roughly 120,000 clones, 70% to 80% seen once. The sample comprised PBMCs. Source of these receptors: a man aged 25-45 years in good health and CMV-seropositive.

V and J are TRBV7-6 and TRBJ2-7; the match to TRBD2 covers 10 bases. The germline V gene encodes CDR1 SGHVS and CDR2 FNYEAQ. The CDR3 length is 15 residues. V shed 5 bases, J shed 2 bases, and the junction held 6 bases outside the gene matches. CDR3 DNA sequence: TGTGCCAGCAGCCCCGGACTAGCGGACGCCTACGAGCAGTACTTC. It is translated as CASSPGLADAYEQYF.

The V and J genes are TRBV6-1 and TRBJ2-3; TRBD2 agrees at 9 bases. The CDR3 extends over 14 amino acids. After removal of 7 bases from V and 4 bases from J, the junction contained 6 bases not matched to a gene. The germline gives CDR1 MNHNS, CDR2 SASEGT. CDR3 amino acids: CASKERGAADTQYF. The CDR3 region has the DNA TGTGCCAGCAAAGAGCGGGGGGCCGCAGATACGCAGTATTTT.

The table lists this clone with a few counts. The chain links TRBV6-1 to TRBJ1-2; possible D gene TRBD1, 6 bases. Germline CDR1 is MNHNS and CDR2 is SASEGT. The V end was cut by 6 bases, the J end by 6 bases, with 14 bases between. The CDR3 extends over 13 amino acids. CDR3 DNA sequence: TGTGCCAGCAGATCGACAGGCGGAAATGGCTACACCTTC. This encodes CASRSTGGNGYTF.

The chain recombines TRBV7-2 with TRBJ1-2; TRBD1 agrees at 8 bases. Germline CDR1 reads SGHTA; CDR2 reads FQGNSA. V was clipped by 4 bases and J by 8 bases; unmatched bases: 6. The CDR3 length is 13 residues. The CDR3 loop is CASSSPRDRGYTF. The CDR3 DNA reads TGTGCCAGCAGCTCACCAAGGGACAGGGGCTACACCTTC.

The CDR3 bases are TGTGCCAGCAGCTCCAGCTGGAGCGGGGGAGGGCAAGAAAACACCATATATTTT. It specifies CASSSSWSGGGQENTIYF. V and J are TRBV7-9 and TRBJ1-3, with TRBD1 as a possible D gene (5 bases). The CDR3 loop spans 18 amino acids. The V gene lost 4 bases and the J gene lost 6 bases, with 25 bases spanning the gap. Germline CDR1 and CDR2: SEHNR and FQNEAQ (reference sequence).

The rearrangement joins TRBV2 to TRBJ1-4; D might be TRBD1 (5 bases). This CDR3 spans 13 amino acids. V was cut by 3 bases and J by 11 bases, with 13 bases left in between. CDR1 is SNHLY, CDR2 FYNNEI, per germline. This CDR3 reads CASSDEGGGKLFF. CDR3 coding DNA: TGTGCCAGCAGTGATGAAGGCGGGGGGAAACTGTTTTTT.

Turning to this clone: At one end the junction does not follow the germline gene, possibly because of a read error. This chain uses TRBV7-9 with TRBJ1-2; 10 nucleotides align to TRBD1. Germline values: CDR1 SEHNR, CDR2 FQNEAQ (reference sequence). The CDR3 totals 15 residues. CDR3 coding DNA: TGTTCCAGCAGCTTAATGACAGGGGGCAGGGATGGCTACACCTTC. Encoded protein: CSSSLMTGGRDGYTF. The full variable domain, rest sourced from reference TRBV7-9 and TRBJ1-2, is DTGVSQNPRHKITKRGQNVTFRCDPISEHNRLYWYRQTLGQGPEFLTYFQNEAQLEKSRLLSDRFSAERPKGSFSTLEIQRTEQGDSAMYLCSSSLMTGGRDGYTFGSGTRLTVV.

The chain employs TRBV6-1 and TRBJ2-7; maybe TRBD1 (5 bases). The germline V gene has CDR1 MNHNS and CDR2 SASEGT. Trimming removed 2 bases at V and 2 bases at J, with 10 bases between. This CDR3 has 14 amino acids. The CDR3 spells CASSELTVTYEQYF. CDR3 DNA sequence: TGTGCCAGCAGTGAACTGACAGTAACCTACGAGCAGTACTTC.

This clone appeared once. V and J are TRBV5-4 and TRBJ2-3, with 8 bases matching TRBD2. The germline V gene encodes CDR1 SGHNT and CDR2 YYREEE (reference sequence). This CDR3 region has 15 residues. V lost 0 bases to trimming and J lost 4 bases; unmatched junction nucleotides: 4. CDR3 nucleotide sequence: TGTGCCAGCAGCTTGGACGGGGGGGCCGCAGATACGCAGTATTTT. Translated, it gives CASSLDGGAADTQYF.

The chain couples TRBV2 to TRBJ2-5; the match to TRBD2 covers 7 bases. The CDR3 covers 17 residues. J was trimmed by 9 bases and V by 3 bases; bases with no gene match: 19. CDR1 SNHLY and CDR2 FYNNEI come from the germline V gene. The CDR3 protein is CASSDKGGPRPAGAQYF. For the CDR3, the DNA is TGTGCCAGCAGTGATAAAGGAGGGCCGCGTCCCGCGGGGGCCCAGTACTTC.

This clone was counted only a few times. The chain uses TRBV7-9 and TRBJ2-1, with TRBD2 matching 7 bases. Germline loops: CDR1 SEHNR, CDR2 FQNEAQ (reference sequence). V trimming: 3 bases; J trimming: 12 bases; junction bases outside the gene matches: 8. This CDR3 spans 13 amino acids. CDR3 amino acids: CASSFSGDHRQFF. Here the CDR3 DNA reads TGTGCCAGCAGCTTCAGCGGGGACCATCGGCAGTTCTTC.

The chain links TRBV30 to TRBJ1-2; possible D gene TRBD1, 5 bases. CDR1 and CDR2 from the germline V gene are GTSNPN and SVGIG (reference sequence). The CDR3 has 14 amino acids. V dropped 2 bases and J dropped 7 bases, with 17 bases sitting between them. The CDR3 region has the DNA TGTGCCTGGAGTCGGGGGGGGATGGCCGGTGGCTACACCTTC. As protein: CAWSRGGMAGGYTF. The whole variable domain, remainder taken from reference TRBV30 and TRBJ1-2, is SQTIHQWPATLVQPVGSPLSLECTVEGTSNPNLYWYRQAAGRGLQLLFYSVGIGQISSEVPQNLSASRPQDRQFILSSKKLLLSDSGFYLCAWSRGGMAGGYTFGSGTRLTVV.

The gene calls are TRBV4-2 and TRBJ2-7, with 7 positions matching TRBD2. The V gene end was trimmed by 3 bases and the J gene end by 6 bases; junction bases not matched to a gene: 8. Looked up from germline, CDR1 is LGHNA and CDR2 is YNFKEQ. This CDR3 contains 14 residues. This CDR3 reads CASSHLTSTTEQYF. In nucleotides, the CDR3 is TGTGCCAGCAGCCACCTGACTAGCACCACCGAGCAGTACTTC.

The genes are TRBV6-5 and TRBJ2-7; 7 bases map to TRBD1. The V gene's germline CDR1 is MNHEY and CDR2 SVGAGI. This CDR3 has 15 amino acids. With V trimmed by 2 bases and J by 3 bases, 7 bases remained unmatched. The CDR3 nucleotides are TGTGCCAGCAGTTACGCCCGGGACAGCCTCTACGAGCAGTACTTC. Encoded protein: CASSYARDSLYEQYF.

V and J are TRBV19 and TRBJ2-3, with D hard to call. The CDR3 loop spans 14 amino acids. Germline CDR1 and CDR2: LNHDA and SQIVND (reference sequence). Trimming stripped 3 bases from V and 2 bases from J, with 9 bases between. CDR3 amino acids: CASSMGRPTDTQYF. CDR3 nucleotide sequence: TGTGCCAGTAGTATGGGCAGACCCACAGATACGCAGTATTTT. The full variable domain, with the rest looked up from reference TRBV19 and TRBJ2-3, is DGGITQSPKYLFRKEGQNVTLSCEQNLNHDAMYWYRQDPGQGLRLIYYSQIVNDFQKGDIAEGYSVSREKKESFPLTVTSAQKNPTAFYLCASSMGRPTDTQYFGPGTRLTVL.

The CDR3 DNA reads TGTGCCAGCAGCAAATGGACTAGCGGCACAGATACGCAGTATTTT. Protein sequence: CASSKWTSGTDTQYF. The V gene is TRBV7-9, the J gene TRBJ2-3; 9 bases align to TRBD2. Looked up from germline, CDR1 is SEHNR and CDR2 is FQNEAQ (reference sequence). Trimming at V came to 5 bases and at J to 1 base, leaving 4 bases not matched to a gene. The CDR3 sequence is 15 residues long.

Worth noting for this clone: One end of the junction is discordant with germline, which a read error may explain. V and J are TRBV7-9 and TRBJ2-2; D might be TRBD2 (6 bases). Per the germline V gene, CDR1 is SEHNR and CDR2 is FQNEAQ (reference sequence). There are 16 residues in the CDR3. The CDR3 here is CSSSLGQGGNTGELFF. The CDR3, as DNA: TGTTCCAGCAGCTTAGGTCAGGGAGGCAACACCGGGGAGCTGTTTTTT.

The CDR3 sequence: CASSLGQASYQPQHF. Here the CDR3 DNA reads TGTGCCAGCAGCTTAGGACAGGCCAGTTATCAGCCCCAGCATTTT. V and J are TRBV7-2 and TRBJ1-5; possibly TRBD1 for D (6 bases). Germline V lookup: CDR1 SGHTA, CDR2 FQGNSA. V was shortened by 1 base and J by 5 bases, with 12 bases between the two germline ends. The CDR3 covers 15 residues.

This clone was counted only a few times. Sequence at one end of the junction differs from germline and may be a read error. V and J are TRBV13 and TRBJ2-4; 8 bases align to TRBD1. CDR1 PRHDT and CDR2 FYEKMQ come from the germline V gene (reference sequence). This CDR3 has 14 residues. The CDR3 coding sequence is TGTGCCAGCAGCTCCCACCGGACAGGGAACAGTCAGTACTTC. Translation gives CASSSHRTGNSQYF. Full variable domain (remainder filled in from reference TRBV13 and TRBJ2-4): AAGVIQSPRHLIKEKRETATLKCYPIPRHDTVYWYQQGPGQDPQFLISFYEKMQSDKGSIPDRFSAQQFSDYHSELNMSSLELGDSALYFCASSSHRTGNSQYFGAGTRLSVL.

The chain employs TRBV19 and TRBJ2-5; 13 bases map to TRBD2. Trimming took 3 bases from V and 2 from J; bases not matched to a gene: 6. From germline, CDR1 is LNHDA and CDR2 SQIVND (reference sequence). CDR3 length: 17 residues. The CDR3 sequence is CASSIKTSGGQQETQYF. The CDR3 region has the DNA TGTGCCAGTAGTATCAAGACTAGCGGGGGGCAACAAGAGACCCAGTACTTC.

This clone was recorded a few times. The chain joins TRBV11-2 to TRBJ1-2, with TRBD1 as a possible D gene (5 bases). V was clipped by 2 bases and J by 4 bases, with 11 bases between them. Germline V gene lookup returns CDR1 SGHAT and CDR2 FQNNGV. This CDR3 contains 14 residues. CDR3 protein: CASSLTGATYGYTF. The CDR3 DNA is TGTGCCAGCAGCTTAACTGGGGCCACCTATGGCTACACCTTC.

The V call is TRBV21-1, the J call TRBJ1-5; TRBD1 reflects the table's D call only, with no check against the DNA. TRBV21-1 represents a pseudogene. This CDR3 comprises 12 residues. The CDR3 DNA reads as TGTGCCAGGACAGGGGGCAATCAGCCCCAGCATTTT. Translated: CARTGGNQPQHF.

The J gene is TRBJ1-6, the V gene TRBV25-1; perhaps TRBD1 as D (5 bases). The ends were cut back, 3 bases at V and 3 bases at J, with 9 bases in the middle. The length of the CDR3 is 15 residues. Germline lookup yields CDR1 MGHDK and CDR2 SYGVNS. The CDR3 reads CASSDNRLYNSPLHF. The CDR3 DNA reads TGTGCCAGCAGTGACAACAGGCTCTATAATTCACCCCTCCACTTT.

V is TRBV6-5 and J is TRBJ2-3; TRBD2 aligns across 11 bases. The germline V gene encodes CDR1 MNHEY and CDR2 SVGAGI. This CDR3 contains 14 residues. The V segment lost 8 bases and the J segment 2 bases; nucleotides outside the gene matches: 3. CDR3 coding DNA: TGTGCCAGCTCACTAGCGGGGGTCACAGATACGCAGTATTTT. This codes for CASSLAGVTDTQYF.

On this clone itself: In the same sample, other DNA sequences code for this CDR3. The chain carries TRBV7-3 and TRBJ2-1; possible D gene TRBD1, 6 bases. Germline values: CDR1 SGHTA, CDR2 FQGTGA. With 0 bases removed from V and 0 bases from J, the gap between germline ends came to 6 bases. The CDR3 is 15 amino acids. DNA of the CDR3: TGTGCCAGCAGCTTAACAGGGGGCTCCTACAATGAGCAGTTCTTC. Residues: CASSLTGGSYNEQFF.

This clone was counted between two and nine times. The chain's CDR3 is CASSQVWREGYEQYF. CDR3 sequence (DNA): TGCGCCAGCAGCCAAGTGTGGCGGGAGGGCTACGAGCAGTACTTC. The chain has TRBV4-3 and TRBJ2-7; 9 bases match TRBD2. Germline lookup yields CDR1 LGHNA and CDR2 YSLEER. V shed 1 base and J 3 bases; nucleotides not matched to a gene: 4. This CDR3 comprises 15 residues.

The rearrangement joins TRBV18 to TRBJ1-2; D call uncertain. Germline V gene data show CDR1 as KGHSH and CDR2 as LQKENI. CDR3 length: 16 residues. V dropped 0 bases and J dropped 2 bases, with 13 bases sitting between them. The CDR3 here is CASSPPNLAGNYGYTF. In nucleotides, the CDR3 is TGTGCCAGCTCACCACCAAATCTAGCAGGAAACTATGGCTACACCTTC.

The V and J genes are TRBV15 and TRBJ2-7, with 13 bases fitting TRBD2. V lost 0 bases to trimming and J lost 0 bases; unmatched junction nucleotides: 5. The CDR3 spans 18 residues. Germline loops: CDR1 LNHNV, CDR2 YYDKDF (reference sequence). The CDR3 DNA reads TGTGCCACCAGCAGAGATCAGGGACTAGCGGGATTCTCCTACGAGCAGTACTTC. Translating it yields CATSRDQGLAGFSYEQYF.

The V gene is TRBV5-4, the J gene TRBJ2-7, with 9 bases matching TRBD2. From germline, CDR1 is SGHNT and CDR2 YYREEE (reference sequence). Trimming removed 2 bases from V and 12 bases from J; junction bases left unmatched: 9. There are 13 residues in the CDR3. The CDR3 sequence: CASSLSAGGCPYF. The CDR3 nucleotides are TGTGCCAGCAGCTTATCAGCGGGGGGTTGTCCGTACTTC.

V usage is TRBV7-2 and J usage is TRBJ2-1; possibly TRBD1 for D (6 bases). Trimming shortened V by 4 bases and J by 7 bases, and 17 bases separated the two germline ends. The germline V gene has CDR1 SGHTA and CDR2 FQGNSA. The CDR3 is 15 residues long. DNA for the CDR3: TGTGCCAGCAGCTCCGGACAGCCACCGATTAATGAGCAGTTCTTC. Protein sequence: CASSSGQPPINEQFF.